The present entry profiles one T cell receptor (beta chain) with its context. The antigen is unknown. CDR3 length: 16 residues. Germline V lookup: CDR1 SGHAT, CDR2 FQNNGV. The trim removed 4 bases at V and 4 bases at J, leaving 5 bases unmatched. The data stem from a study of T-cell reconstitution after alpha-beta-depleted transplantation in children. Findings and caveats of the study: Elevated TCRbeta diversity at day 60 was traced, in some patients, to surviving recipient T cells and thymic progenitors. Diversity and T-cell counts at one year after transplant derived mostly from new T cells. Roughly two months post-transplant, alpha-beta T cells reportedly originated from several hundred graft clones that had expanded.

Unique molecular identifiers featured in how the TCRbeta library was prepared. TCRdb re-called the PCR reads with MiXCR, one entry per CDR3 protein. The sample records roughly 570,000 distinct CDR3 sequences, 25% to 30% being singletons. This TCR was recovered from a boy younger than two with Wiskott-Aldrich syndrome, due to receive a stem cell transplant. The specimen comprised PBMCs, sampled before TCRalphabeta/CD19-depleted stem cell transplant. The chain carries TRBV11-2 and TRBJ2-3; 13 positions agree with TRBD2. Here the CDR3 reads CASSWGLAGIADTQYF. CDR3 nucleotides: TGTGCCAGCAGCTGGGGACTAGCGGGAATTGCAGATACGCAGTATTTT. Filled out from reference TRBV11-2 and TRBJ2-3, the complete variable domain reads EAGVAQSPRYKIIEKRQSVAFWCNPISGHATLYWYQQILGQGPKLLIQFQNNGVVDDSQLPKDRFSAERLKGVDSTLKIQPAKLEDSAVYLCASSWGLAGIADTQYFGPGTRLTVL.